This record looks at one TCR beta chain sequence and its context. Its cognate antigen is unknown. These data come from a study of Graves' ophthalmopathy and Graves' hyperthyroidism. For the study at large: Before any treatment was given, at initial diagnosis, peripheral blood was collected. The study, taken as a whole, reports: This model predicted ophthalmopathy progression (sensitivity around 71%, specificity 72% to 80%).

RNA served as the template for amplifying TCR beta CDR3 regions. The library came from an HTBI-primed first-round RT-PCR and a second-round multiplex PCR. One entry per CDR3 protein, called by TCRdb with MiXCR from the multiplex PCR reads. The repertoire holds hundreds of thousands of distinct CDR3 sequences, with under 50% as singletons. The V gene's germline CDR1 is SEHNR and CDR2 FQNEAQ (reference sequence). The CDR3 covers 15 residues. V lost 5 bases and J 2 bases, leaving 14 bases between the germline ends. This chain connects TRBV7-9 to TRBJ2-3; D might be TRBD1 or TRBD2, each matching 5 bases. This receptor was identified in an adult man with Graves' ophthalmopathy. Sequencing input: peripheral blood. The CDR3 spells CASSVERDLTDTQYF. For the CDR3, the DNA is TGTGCCAGCAGCGTAGAACGGGACCTCACAGATACGCAGTATTTT.